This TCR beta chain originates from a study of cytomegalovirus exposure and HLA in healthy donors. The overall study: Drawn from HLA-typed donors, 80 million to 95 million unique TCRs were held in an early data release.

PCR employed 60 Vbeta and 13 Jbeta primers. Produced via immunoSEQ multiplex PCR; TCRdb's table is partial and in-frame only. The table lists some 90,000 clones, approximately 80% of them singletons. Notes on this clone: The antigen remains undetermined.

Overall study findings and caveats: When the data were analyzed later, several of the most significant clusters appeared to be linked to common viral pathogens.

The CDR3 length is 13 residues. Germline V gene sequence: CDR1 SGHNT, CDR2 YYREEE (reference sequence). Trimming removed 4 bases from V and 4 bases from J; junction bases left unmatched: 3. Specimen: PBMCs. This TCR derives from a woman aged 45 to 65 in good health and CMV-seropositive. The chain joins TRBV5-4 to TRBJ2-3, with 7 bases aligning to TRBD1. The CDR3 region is CASSGTGADTQYF. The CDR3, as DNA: TGTGCCAGCAGCGGAACAGGGGCAGATACGCAGTATTTT. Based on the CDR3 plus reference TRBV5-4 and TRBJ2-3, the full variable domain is ETGVTQSPTHLIKTRGQQVTLRCSSQSGHNTVSWYQQALGQGPQFIFQYYREEENGRGNFPPRFSGLQFPNYSSELNVNALELDDSALYLCASSGTGADTQYFGPGTRLTVL.